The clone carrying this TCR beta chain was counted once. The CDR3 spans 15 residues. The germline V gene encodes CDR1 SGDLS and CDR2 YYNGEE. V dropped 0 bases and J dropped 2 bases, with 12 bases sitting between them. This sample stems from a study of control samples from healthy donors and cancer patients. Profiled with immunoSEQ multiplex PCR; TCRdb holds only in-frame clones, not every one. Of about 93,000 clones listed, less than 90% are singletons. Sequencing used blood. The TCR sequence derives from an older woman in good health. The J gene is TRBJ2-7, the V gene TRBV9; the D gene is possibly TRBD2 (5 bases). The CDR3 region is CASSVAPGKTYEQYF. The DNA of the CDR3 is TGTGCCAGCAGCGTAGCTCCGGGGAAGACCTACGAGCAGTACTTC.